This TCR beta chain was sequenced during a study of T cells in Graves' hyperthyroidism and ophthalmopathy. Findings of the study overall: The majority of expanded thyroid clonotypes above 0.001 also appeared in blood.

This clonotype has ten or more counts. The antigen is not known. Amplification of TCR beta CDR3 regions used RNA as the template. The HTBI primer set served for first-round RT-PCR of the TCR CDR3. TCRdb reanalysed the multiplex PCR reads using MiXCR and keeps one entry per CDR3 protein. Of under 350,000 distinct CDR3 sequences in the sample, 21% are singletons; the top ten hold around 45%. Source material for PBMCs was over 8 ml fresh peripheral blood. This CDR3 has 15 residues. Looked up from germline, CDR1 is SGHNT and CDR2 is YENEEA. With 1 base clipped from V and 5 bases from J, the junction kept 7 bases outside the gene matches.

The chain links TRBV11-3 to TRBJ2-5; 7 nucleotides line up with TRBD1. The TCR was taken from a woman aged 45 to 65 with Graves' hyperthyroidism. Sequenced: blood. The CDR3 DNA sequence: TGTGCCAGCAGCTTAGGTCAGGGGGTTTTTGAGACCCAGTACTTC. Protein: CASSLGQGVFETQYF.